This T cell receptor (beta chain) was found in a study of blood T cell repertoires in COVID-19. Across the study: Sites in the United States, Italy and Spain provided acute and convalescent COVID-19 samples. In each case, the material was cDNA or gDNA derived from T cells, B-cell-depleted T cells, or PBMCs.

Per the authors' pipeline: By means of reference gene primer amplification, nucleated cell counts were estimated. Libraries were prepared by immunoSEQ multiplex PCR; TCRdb keeps only in-frame clonotypes and omits some of them. V, J and clone size derive from that table, while D and trimming were established from the DNA sequence. The profile shows about 120,000 clones, roughly 79% of them singletons. The V gene's germline CDR1 is MDHEN and CDR2 SYDVKM. V lost 2 bases to trimming and J lost 7 bases, with 12 bases between them. The CDR3 has 14 residues. Sequencing used peripheral blood. The rearrangement joins TRBV28 to TRBJ1-3, with a weak D call TRBD1 (5 bases). This TCR was recovered from a human donor in a cohort sampled during active COVID-19. The CDR3 coding sequence is TGTGCCAGCAGTTTACGGCAGGGTTCCAACACCATATATTTT. Amino acid sequence: CASSLRQGSNTIYF.